This is a list of T cell receptor beta chains from one sample in a study of cytomegalovirus exposure and HLA in healthy donors. Libraries were prepared by immunoSEQ multiplex PCR; TCRdb keeps only in-frame clonotypes and omits some of them. The sample holds approximately 110,000 clones, 70% to 80% seen once. Material for sequencing was PBMCs. Receptor source: a woman between 18 and 29 years old in good health and CMV-seropositive. Each CDR3 is given with its conserved first and last residue. The order of the fields is clone size, D gene, J gene, V gene, CDR3 protein, CDR3 DNA. The D gene is left open where the match is weak. Size tells how often a clone was seen (once, few, many) or the class of an expanded clone, and some rows leave it out.

clone_size: once
d_call: .
j_call: TRBJ2-4
v_call: TRBV5-1
cdr3_aa: CASSPGSSAKNIQYF
cdr3_nt: TGCGCCAGCAGCCCTGGCTCTTCCGCCAAAAACATTCAGTACTTC

clone_size: .
d_call: .
j_call: TRBJ1-3
v_call: TRBV6-5
cdr3_aa: CASSYGVSGGNTIYF
cdr3_nt: TGTGCCAGCAGTTACGGTGTGTCAGGAGGAAACACCATATATTTT

clone_size: few
d_call: TRBD1
j_call: TRBJ2-7
v_call: TRBV4-1
cdr3_aa: CASSQDRTGPYEQYF
cdr3_nt: TGCGCCAGCAGCCAAGATAGGACAGGGCCCTACGAGCAGTACTTC

clone_size: .
d_call: .
j_call: TRBJ2-7
v_call: TRBV6-1
cdr3_aa: CASMVSSYEQYF
cdr3_nt: TGTGCCAGCATGGTGAGCTCCTACGAGCAGTACTTC

clone_size: .
d_call: TRBD2
j_call: TRBJ2-7
v_call: TRBV4-1
cdr3_aa: CASQPGLAVPHSYEQYF
cdr3_nt: TGCGCCAGCCAACCGGGTCTAGCGGTTCCCCACTCCTACGAGCAGTACTTC

clone_size: .
d_call: TRBD2
j_call: TRBJ2-7
v_call: TRBV7-9
cdr3_aa: CASSSPRGLAGDEQYF
cdr3_nt: TGTGCCAGCAGCTCGCCCCGAGGACTAGCGGGAGACGAGCAGTACTTC

clone_size: .
d_call: .
j_call: TRBJ1-1
v_call: TRBV7-9
cdr3_aa: CATLPESSTEAFF
cdr3_nt: TGTGCCACCCTCCCCGAGTCGTCGACTGAAGCTTTCTTT

clone_size: .
d_call: TRBD2
j_call: TRBJ2-7
v_call: TRBV7-9
cdr3_aa: CASSRASGGRDTYEQYF
cdr3_nt: TGTGCCAGCAGCCGGGCCTCCGGCGGGAGGGACACCTACGAGCAGTACTTC

clone_size: .
d_call: .
j_call: TRBJ1-1
v_call: TRBV5-1
cdr3_aa: CASGSRRPRGNTEAFF
cdr3_nt: TGCGCCAGCGGGTCACGACGCCCCAGGGGAAACACTGAAGCTTTCTTT

clone_size: .
d_call: TRBD1
j_call: TRBJ1-1
v_call: TRBV6-1
cdr3_aa: CASTYDRGVTEAFF
cdr3_nt: TGTGCCAGCACATACGACAGGGGGGTCACTGAAGCTTTCTTT

clone_size: .
d_call: .
j_call: TRBJ1-2
v_call: TRBV5-1
cdr3_aa: CASSFGEGGDYGYTF
cdr3_nt: TGCGCCAGCAGTTTTGGGGAGGGGGGCGACTATGGCTACACCTTC

clone_size: .
d_call: TRBD1
j_call: TRBJ1-2
v_call: TRBV6-1
cdr3_aa: CASSPDRANYGYTF
cdr3_nt: TGTGCCAGCAGTCCGGACAGGGCTAACTATGGCTACACCTTC

clone_size: .
d_call: TRBD1
j_call: TRBJ1-1
v_call: TRBV19
cdr3_aa: CASSPKGQLSTEAFF
cdr3_nt: TGTGCCAGTAGTCCAAAGGGACAGTTAAGCACTGAAGCTTTCTTT

clone_size: few
d_call: .
j_call: TRBJ1-3
v_call: TRBV5-1
cdr3_aa: CASSLATGHSGNTIYF
cdr3_nt: TGCGCCAGCAGCTTGGCTACAGGGCACTCTGGAAACACCATATATTTT

clone_size: .
d_call: TRBD2
j_call: TRBJ2-1
v_call: TRBV7-9
cdr3_aa: CASSFGGRTYNEQFF
cdr3_nt: TGTGCCAGCAGCTTTGGCGGGAGGACCTACAATGAGCAGTTCTTC

clone_size: .
d_call: TRBD1
j_call: TRBJ2-7
v_call: TRBV10-3
cdr3_aa: CAISFLQGATYEQYF
cdr3_nt: TGTGCCATCAGTTTTCTCCAGGGGGCCACCTACGAGCAGTACTTC

clone_size: once
d_call: TRBD2
j_call: TRBJ2-3
v_call: TRBV27
cdr3_aa: CASSAIRTSGTDTQYF
cdr3_nt: TGTGCCAGCAGTGCCATTAGGACTAGCGGCACAGATACGCAGTATTTT

clone_size: .
d_call: TRBD1
j_call: TRBJ2-7
v_call: TRBV6-1
cdr3_aa: CASRSGTGDEQYF
cdr3_nt: TGTGCCAGCAGGTCCGGGACAGGGGACGAGCAGTACTTC

clone_size: .
d_call: .
j_call: TRBJ1-1
v_call: TRBV4-2
cdr3_aa: CASSQDGGEISFYTEAFF
cdr3_nt: TGTGCCAGCAGCCAAGATGGGGGGGAGATTTCCTTTTACACTGAAGCTTTCTTT

clone_size: .
d_call: .
j_call: TRBJ1-1
v_call: TRBV30
cdr3_aa: CAWSRGGENTEAFF
cdr3_nt: TGTGCCTGGAGCCGAGGGGGGGAGAACACTGAAGCTTTCTTT

clone_size: .
d_call: .
j_call: TRBJ1-4
v_call: TRBV9
cdr3_aa: CASSAGGEKLFF
cdr3_nt: TGTGCCAGCAGCGCGGGGGGGGAGAAACTGTTTTTT

clone_size: .
d_call: TRBD1
j_call: TRBJ1-1
v_call: TRBV19
cdr3_aa: CASNTGTENTEAFF
cdr3_nt: TGTGCCAGTAACACCGGGACAGAGAACACTGAAGCTTTCTTT

clone_size: few
d_call: TRBD2
j_call: TRBJ2-2
v_call: TRBV19
cdr3_aa: CASSIKAGGPTGELFF
cdr3_nt: TGTGCCAGTAGTATCAAAGCGGGAGGGCCGACCGGGGAGCTGTTTTTT

clone_size: .
d_call: TRBD2
j_call: TRBJ2-2
v_call: TRBV7-9
cdr3_aa: CASSGLAAWGELFF
cdr3_nt: TGTGCCAGCAGCGGACTAGCGGCCTGGGGGGAGCTGTTTTTT

clone_size: .
d_call: .
j_call: TRBJ2-3
v_call: TRBV9
cdr3_aa: CASSVVAGRTDTQYF
cdr3_nt: TGTGCCAGCAGCGTAGTGGCGGGTCGCACAGATACGCAGTATTTT

clone_size: .
d_call: .
j_call: TRBJ2-3
v_call: TRBV4-2
cdr3_aa: CASSQDRRTDTQYF
cdr3_nt: TGTGCCAGCAGCCAAGATCGGAGAACAGATACGCAGTATTTT

clone_size: .
d_call: TRBD2
j_call: TRBJ2-7
v_call: TRBV28
cdr3_aa: CASRDPMREGSYEQYF
cdr3_nt: TGTGCCAGCAGGGACCCTATGCGGGAGGGTTCCTACGAGCAGTACTTC

clone_size: .
d_call: .
j_call: TRBJ1-5
v_call: TRBV6-6
cdr3_aa: CASSPLYQPQHF
cdr3_nt: TGTGCCAGCAGTCCCCTTTATCAGCCCCAGCATTTT

clone_size: .
d_call: .
j_call: TRBJ2-1
v_call: TRBV5-6
cdr3_aa: CASSWGVGLSNEQFF
cdr3_nt: TGTGCCAGCAGCTGGGGCGTGGGGTTGTCAAATGAGCAGTTCTTC

clone_size: .
d_call: .
j_call: TRBJ1-6
v_call: TRBV11-3
cdr3_aa: CASSLEINSPLHF
cdr3_nt: TGTGCCAGCAGCCTGGAGATTAATTCACCCCTCCACTTT

clone_size: .
d_call: .
j_call: TRBJ1-5
v_call: TRBV9
cdr3_aa: CASSDSGGNQPQHF
cdr3_nt: TGTGCCAGCAGCGACTCAGGGGGCAATCAGCCCCAGCATTTT

clone_size: .
d_call: .
j_call: TRBJ1-2
v_call: TRBV11-2
cdr3_aa: CASSPKTGGGFRGYTF
cdr3_nt: TGTGCCAGCAGCCCCAAAACAGGCGGGGGGTTCCGTGGCTACACCTTC

clone_size: .
d_call: TRBD1
j_call: TRBJ1-2
v_call: TRBV5-6
cdr3_aa: CASSPFDRVRGYTF
cdr3_nt: TGTGCCAGCAGCCCTTTCGACAGGGTGCGTGGCTACACCTTC

clone_size: .
d_call: .
j_call: TRBJ2-3
v_call: TRBV5-1
cdr3_aa: CASSLGDYTDTQYF
cdr3_nt: TGCGCCAGCAGCTTGGGAGACTACACAGATACGCAGTATTTT

clone_size: .
d_call: .
j_call: TRBJ1-2
v_call: TRBV5-1
cdr3_aa: CASSLELLGGGYTF
cdr3_nt: TGCGCCAGCAGCTTGGAACTCCTCGGGGGTGGCTACACCTTC

clone_size: few
d_call: .
j_call: TRBJ1-1
v_call: TRBV6-5
cdr3_aa: CASSYGQGRAFF
cdr3_nt: TGTGCCAGCAGTTACGGGCAGGGGAGAGCTTTCTTT

clone_size: .
d_call: .
j_call: TRBJ1-2
v_call: TRBV5-5
cdr3_aa: CASSYDGGHYGYTF
cdr3_nt: TGTGCCAGCAGCTACGACGGGGGGCACTATGGCTACACCTTC

clone_size: .
d_call: .
j_call: TRBJ2-7
v_call: TRBV6-5
cdr3_aa: CASSYSTGIEQYF
cdr3_nt: TGTGCCAGCAGTTACAGTACAGGGATCGAGCAGTACTTC

clone_size: .
d_call: TRBD2
j_call: TRBJ2-5
v_call: TRBV4-2
cdr3_aa: CASSQEGPGGRGTTQYF
cdr3_nt: TGTGCCAGCAGCCAAGAGGGACCTGGCGGGAGGGGGACGACCCAGTACTTC

clone_size: .
d_call: .
j_call: TRBJ2-5
v_call: TRBV2
cdr3_aa: CASSENPGDETQYF
cdr3_nt: TGTGCCAGCAGTGAAAACCCAGGTGATGAGACCCAGTACTTC